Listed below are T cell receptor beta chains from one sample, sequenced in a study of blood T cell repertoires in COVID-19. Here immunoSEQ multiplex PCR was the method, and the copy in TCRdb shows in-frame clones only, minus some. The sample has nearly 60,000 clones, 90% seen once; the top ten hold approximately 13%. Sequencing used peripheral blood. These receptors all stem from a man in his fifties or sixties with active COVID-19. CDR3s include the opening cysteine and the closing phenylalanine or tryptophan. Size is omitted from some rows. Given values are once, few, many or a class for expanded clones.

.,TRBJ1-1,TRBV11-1,CASSFGLNTEAFF
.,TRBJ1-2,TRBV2,CASSEIRADTNYGYTF
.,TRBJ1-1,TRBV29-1,CSVEVSRDTEAFF
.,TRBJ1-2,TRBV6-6,CASSPDSFGYTF
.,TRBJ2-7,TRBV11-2,CASSSSGSWIYEQYF
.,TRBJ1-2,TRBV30,CAWNPGTYGYTF
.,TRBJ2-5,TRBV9,CASGKGTSVQETQYF
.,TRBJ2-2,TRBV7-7,CASSPRRGKTGELFF
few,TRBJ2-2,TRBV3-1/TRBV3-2,CASSRGGAGELFF
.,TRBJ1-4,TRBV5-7,CASSLEQAGEKLFF
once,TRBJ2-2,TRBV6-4,CASSDGTSTGELFF
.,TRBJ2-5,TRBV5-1,CASSLGAGFRETQYF
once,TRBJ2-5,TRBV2,CASSGGQGAGETQYF
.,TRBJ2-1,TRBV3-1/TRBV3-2,CASSGGSSGGNEQFF
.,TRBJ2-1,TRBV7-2,CASSAVADPYNEQFF
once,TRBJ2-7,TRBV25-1,CAGTGSEQYF
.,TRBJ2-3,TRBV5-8,CASSLLREGPDTQYF
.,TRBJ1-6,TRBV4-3,CASSRDRGGIGNNSPLHF
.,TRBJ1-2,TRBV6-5,CASSLRGAGGLGYTF
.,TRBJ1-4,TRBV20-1,CSASKGSGQGFEKLFF
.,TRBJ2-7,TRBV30,CAWSVQGLPSYEQYF
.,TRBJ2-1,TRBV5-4,CASSLPPGLAGTSSYNEQFF
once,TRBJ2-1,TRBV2,CASTDGRGGYNEQFF
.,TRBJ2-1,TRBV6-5,CASRPGQILDNEQFF
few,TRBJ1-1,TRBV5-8,CASSLGASRPNTEAFF
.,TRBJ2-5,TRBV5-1,CASSLTPGTGVETQYF
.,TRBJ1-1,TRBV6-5,CASSYTGQMNTEAFF
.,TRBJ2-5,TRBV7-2,CASAAAGRRETQYF
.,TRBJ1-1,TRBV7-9,CASSLTGAVEAFF
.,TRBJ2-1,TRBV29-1,CSVDVGDSYNEQFF
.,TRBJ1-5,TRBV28,CASSLARGGPQHF
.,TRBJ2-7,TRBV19,CASSSPRGQSHGKQYF
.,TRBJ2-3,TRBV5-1,CASSLGDRNTDTQYF
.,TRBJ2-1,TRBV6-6,CASSYRTRGVLYEQFF
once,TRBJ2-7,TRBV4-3,CASSPHNPGTGGEQYF
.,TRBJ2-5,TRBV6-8,CASSFSSGTPQETQYF
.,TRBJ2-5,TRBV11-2,CASSSTIRGETQYF
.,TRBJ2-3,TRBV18,CASSPLNRDSSPDTQYF
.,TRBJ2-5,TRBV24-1,CATSDRSTSGQETQYF
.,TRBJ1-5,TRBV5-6,CASSLGMRVNNQPQHF
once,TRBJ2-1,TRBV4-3,CASSQDPGRSYNEQFF